A selection of T cell receptor beta chains follows, all from one sample in a study of OX40 agonist ivuxolimab in advanced cancers. Profiling relied on immunoSEQ multiplex PCR, and the TCRdb table lists in-frame clones only, not all of them. Of 60,000 to 90,000 clones listed, 70% to 85% are singletons. The specimen comprised CD4+ or CD8+ T cells sorted from blood, sampled in a trial of the OX40 agonist ivuxolimab. These receptors all stem from an adult with an advanced solid tumor such as melanoma, head and neck, liver or kidney cancer. CDR3s include the opening cysteine and the closing phenylalanine or tryptophan. D genes are given only for firm matches. The size of a clone is reported for some rows only, either as once, few or many, or as a class for expanded clones.

>TRBV7-2|TRBJ2-1|once|.
CASRPTSLSTYNEQFF
TGTGCCAGCAGACCAACTAGTTTATCGACCTACAATGAGCAGTTCTTC
>TRBV10-2|TRBJ1-1|.|.
CASSDPGRGEAFF
TGCGCCAGCAGTGACCCAGGGCGGGGTGAAGCTTTCTTT
>TRBV6-5|TRBJ1-5|.|.
CASSYSGFRGNQPQHF
TGTGCCAGCAGTTACTCCGGATTCCGGGGCAATCAGCCCCAGCATTTT
>TRBV11-2|TRBJ2-7|.|.
CASSSRAIYEQYF
TGTGCCAGCAGCTCCCGGGCTATATACGAGCAGTACTTC
>TRBV9|TRBJ2-3|.|TRBD1
CASSVSGGIDTQYF
TGTGCCAGCAGCGTATCAGGGGGCATAGATACGCAGTATTTT
>TRBV28|TRBJ2-3|.|.
CASSDLISTDTQYF
TGTGCCAGCAGTGATCTAATAAGCACAGATACGCAGTATTTT
>TRBV6-5|TRBJ1-2|.|.
CASKPLGIDLYGYTF
TGTGCCAGCAAACCACTCGGCATCGATCTCTATGGCTACACCTTC
>TRBV28|TRBJ1-2|.|TRBD1
CASKSGTDYGYTF
TGTGCCAGCAAATCCGGGACAGACTATGGCTACACCTTC
>TRBV10-1|TRBJ1-1|few|.
CASSESQAGTNTEAFF
TGCGCCAGCAGTGAGTCACAAGCCGGGACGAACACTGAAGCTTTCTTT
>TRBV6-5|TRBJ1-1|.|.
CATGASPPMNTEAFF
TGTGCCACCGGGGCCAGTCCGCCCATGAACACTGAAGCTTTCTTT
>TRBV9|TRBJ2-3|.|TRBD2
CASSLGTSGSDTQYF
TGTGCCAGCAGCTTAGGGACTAGCGGGAGCGATACGCAGTATTTT
>TRBV7-9|TRBJ1-3|.|TRBD1
CASSARLPGQGVAGNTIYF
TGTGCCAGCAGCGCCCGACTCCCCGGACAGGGGGTGGCTGGAAACACCATATATTTT
>TRBV28|TRBJ1-2|.|.
CASSLPGLGYGYTF
TGTGCCAGCAGCCTCCCAGGGTTGGGGTATGGCTACACCTTC
>TRBV18|TRBJ2-2|.|.
CASSPRRGVATGELFF
TGTGCCAGCTCACCACGGAGGGGGGTCGCGACCGGGGAGCTGTTTTTT
>TRBV19|TRBJ1-1|.|.
CASSIYGAGRGNTEAFF
TGTGCCAGTAGTATTTACGGGGCAGGGCGCGGGAACACTGAAGCTTTCTTT
>TRBV6-4|TRBJ1-6|.|.
CATKPGRSYNSPLHF
TGTGCCACCAAACCCGGCAGGTCTTATAATTCACCCCTCCACTTT
>TRBV27|TRBJ2-2|.|TRBD1
CASSSGQGYTGELFF
TGTGCCAGCAGTTCCGGACAGGGTTACACCGGGGAGCTGTTTTTT
>TRBV11-2|TRBJ2-2|.|.
CASSLAGRGATGELFF
TGTGCCAGCAGCTTAGCTGGTCGGGGGGCTACCGGGGAGCTGTTTTTT
>TRBV28|TRBJ2-5|.|TRBD1
CASSTTQGKTQYF
TGTGCCAGCAGTACAACACAGGGGAAGACCCAGTACTTC
>TRBV7-2|TRBJ1-3|.|.
CASSLVRDPGNTIYF
TGTGCCAGCAGCTTAGTTCGGGACCCGGGAAACACCATATATTTT
>TRBV30|TRBJ2-7|.|.
CAWLRDGSYEQYF
TGTGCCTGGCTCCGGGACGGATCCTACGAGCAGTACTTC
>TRBV7-8|TRBJ1-3|.|.
CASSFDENSGNTIYF
TGTGCCAGCAGCTTTGACGAGAACTCTGGAAACACCATATATTTT
>TRBV6-6|TRBJ2-2|once|.
CASRTRAGEAAGELFF
TGTGCCAGCAGAACCCGGGCTGGAGAGGCCGCCGGGGAGCTGTTTTTT
>TRBV29-1|TRBJ1-2|few|.
CSVRPGGENYGYTF
TGCAGCGTGCGTCCGGGGGGGGAAAACTATGGCTACACCTTC
>TRBV6-5|TRBJ1-5|.|TRBD1
CASRRTGTSNQPQHF
TGTGCCAGCAGACGGACAGGGACTAGCAATCAGCCCCAGCATTTT
>TRBV11-2|TRBJ2-1|.|.
CASSPKPSGLGSYNEQFF
TGTGCCAGCAGTCCGAAACCCTCGGGACTCGGGTCCTACAATGAGCAGTTCTTC
>TRBV2|TRBJ1-1|.|.
CASSERQKTNTEAFF
TGTGCCAGCAGTGAAAGACAGAAGACCAACACTGAAGCTTTCTTT
>TRBV5-1|TRBJ2-2|.|.
CASSLGQPTGELFF
TGCGCCAGCAGCTTGGGACAGCCCACCGGGGAGCTGTTTTTT
>TRBV20-1|TRBJ2-7|.|TRBD1
CSARTGTEQYF
TGCAGTGCCCGGACAGGGACCGAGCAGTACTTC
>TRBV30|TRBJ2-7|.|.
CAWSSGSSDSYEQYF
TGTGCCTGGAGTTCCGGGTCTAGCGACTCCTACGAGCAGTACTTC
>TRBV10-2|TRBJ1-5|few|TRBD1
CASSEPYRQGGQPQHF
TGCGCCAGCAGTGAGCCTTATAGACAGGGGGGACAGCCCCAGCATTTT
>TRBV7-9|TRBJ2-1|.|.
CASSPSPFRGKGDNEQFF
TGTGCCAGCAGCCCAAGCCCCTTTCGGGGTAAGGGAGACAATGAGCAGTTCTTC
>TRBV25-1|TRBJ1-5|.|.
CASSRGNQPQHF
TGTGCCAGCAGTAGAGGGAATCAGCCCCAGCATTTT
>TRBV10-3|TRBJ2-1|.|.
CAISLGTYNEQFF
TGTGCCATCAGCCTCGGGACCTACAATGAGCAGTTCTTC
>TRBV28|TRBJ1-4|.|.
CASSGSPANEKLFF
TGTGCCAGTTCTGGAAGTCCCGCTAATGAAAAACTGTTTTTT
>TRBV25-1|TRBJ2-6|.|.
CATARAGANVLTF
TGTGCCACCGCAAGGGCTGGGGCCAACGTCCTGACTTTC
>TRBV6-6|TRBJ1-6|.|.
CASSPRGGSFSPLHF
TGTGCCAGCAGTCCGCGAGGGGGTTCTTTTTCACCCCTCCACTTT
>TRBV7-2|TRBJ2-5|once|TRBD1
CASSTGEKTQYF
TGTGCCAGCAGCACAGGGGAAAAGACCCAGTACTTC
>TRBV5-1|TRBJ2-2|.|TRBD1
CASRPPGQSNTGELFF
TGCGCCAGCAGACCCCCGGGACAGTCGAACACCGGGGAGCTGTTTTTT
>TRBV28|TRBJ1-1|.|TRBD1
CASSPLQGPLGTEAFF
TGTGCCAGCAGCCCCTTACAGGGGCCCTTGGGCACTGAAGCTTTCTTT
>TRBV7-9|TRBJ2-7|once|TRBD1
CASSFPNRGLAVQYF
TGTGCCAGCAGCTTTCCCAACAGGGGGTTAGCGGTGCAGTACTTC
>TRBV27|TRBJ2-1|.|.
CASSLEGYNEQFF
TGTGCCAGCAGTTTAGAGGGGTACAATGAGCAGTTCTTC
>TRBV25-1|TRBJ1-4|.|.
CASSDVEGAYEKLFF
TGTGCCAGCAGTGACGTCGAAGGAGCCTATGAAAAACTGTTTTTT
>TRBV6-1|TRBJ1-2|.|.
CASSEFPNYGYTF
TGTGCCAGCAGTGAATTTCCCAACTATGGCTACACCTTC
>TRBV14|TRBJ2-5|.|TRBD2
CASSQVAGGRTQYF
TGTGCCAGCAGCCAAGTGGCGGGAGGCAGAACCCAGTACTTC
>TRBV28|TRBJ1-1|.|TRBD1
CATSGGANTEAFF
TGTGCCACCTCAGGGGGCGCGAACACTGAAGCTTTCTTT